These 28 T cell receptor beta chains share one sample of origin, sequenced in a study of T cell repertoires in cytomegalovirus infection. TCRdb processed the reads anew with MiXCR; each CDR3 protein has one entry. The repertoire holds some 700,000 distinct CDR3 sequences, with approximately 34% as singletons. Sequenced input: PBMCs. These receptors came from a human donor in good health (CMV status not recorded). Some clones in this sample may be carry-over from other donors' samples.

This chain joins TRBV5-1 and TRBJ1-2, with TRBD1 identical over 7 bases. The CDR3 is made up of 15 amino acids. CDR1 is SGHRS, CDR2 YFSETQ, per germline. J was trimmed by 10 bases and V by 0 bases; bases with no gene match: 12. CDR3 residues: CASSLAEEGGAVYTF. As DNA, the CDR3 is TGCGCCAGCAGCTTGGCCGAAGAAGGGGGCGCGGTCTACACCTTC.

V gene TRBV28 combines with J gene TRBJ1-5; the D is unclear. Germline-derived CDR1 and CDR2 are MDHEN and SYDVKM. The CDR3 covers 12 residues. V lost 7 bases to trimming and J lost 7 bases, with 11 bases between them. The CDR3 DNA sequence: TGTGCCAGCAAAGTGGGAGGGCAGCCCCAGCATTTT. Protein product: CASKVGGQPQHF.

The DNA for the CDR3 is TGTGCCAGCAGTTCCAGATTTAGCCCCGGGGAGCTGTTTTTT. The encoded protein is CASSSRFSPGELFF. J is TRBJ2-2 and V is TRBV12-3 or TRBV12-4; D unclear. The CDR3 extends over 14 amino acids. V lost 4 bases and J 6 bases, leaving 12 bases between the germline ends.

This clonotype showed up many times. The rearrangement uses TRBV28 and TRBJ1-2, with D possibly TRBD1 on 6 matching bases. This CDR3 has 14 amino acids. Deletions cut 5 bases from V and 6 bases from J, with 16 bases between. From germline, CDR1 is MDHEN and CDR2 SYDVKM. This CDR3 is CASSSPGVTNGYTF. The CDR3 nucleotides read TGTGCCAGCAGTAGTCCAGGGGTCACAAATGGCTACACCTTC.

This chain links TRBV19 with TRBJ1-2; D perhaps matches TRBD1 (5 bases). The V end lost 3 bases, the J end lost 3 bases, and 11 bases lay between the germline ends. The CDR3 contains 14 residues. Germline CDR1 is LNHDA and CDR2 is SQIVND (reference sequence). This CDR3 reads CASSITLGDYGYTF. The CDR3 coding sequence is TGTGCCAGTAGTATTACCTTGGGGGACTATGGCTACACCTTC.

The V gene is TRBV19, the J gene TRBJ2-3; D is unclear. V lost 7 bases to trimming and J lost 4 bases, with 12 bases between them. The CDR3 runs 13 residues. Germline assignment: CDR1 LNHDA and CDR2 SQIVND (reference sequence). The CDR3: CASKSRLADTQYF. The CDR3 coding sequence is TGTGCCAGTAAGAGCAGGCTGGCAGATACGCAGTATTTT.

The table lists this clonotype with a few counts. This chain uses TRBV15 with TRBJ2-7, with TRBD2 identical over 8 bases. Trimming removed 0 bases from V and 3 bases from J; junction bases left unmatched: 4. This CDR3 contains 15 residues. CDR1 is LNHNV and CDR2 is YYDKDF in the germline V gene (reference sequence). The CDR3 reads CATSREGLAGYEQYF. The DNA for the CDR3 is TGTGCCACCAGCAGAGAGGGTCTAGCGGGCTACGAGCAGTACTTC.

This clonotype has a count of ten or more. This sequence joins TRBV7-2 and TRBJ2-3; D is unclear. There are 14 residues in the CDR3. V was clipped by 5 bases and J by 3 bases, with 12 bases between them. Germline V lookup: CDR1 SGHTA, CDR2 FQGNSA. The CDR3 region has the DNA TGTGCCAGCAGCCGTCACTTACAAACAGATACGCAGTATTTT. Translating it yields CASSRHLQTDTQYF.

In regard to this clonotype: The CDR3 ends on some other residue instead of the conserved phenylalanine or tryptophan, so this is likely a read error. V gene TRBV19 combines with J gene TRBJ2-5; D is ambiguous. Germline-derived CDR1 and CDR2 are LNHDA and SQIVND (reference sequence). The CDR3 is made up of 12 amino acids. Trimming removed 6 bases from V and 1 base from J, with 6 bases in between. CDR3 residues: CASSPSQETQYL. CDR3 nucleotide sequence: TGTGCCAGTAGCCCAAGCCAAGAGACCCAGTACTTA.

This clonotype was seen only a few times. The V call is TRBV19, the J call TRBJ2-1, with TRBD2 matching over 11 bases. In germline, CDR1 is LNHDA, CDR2 SQIVND (reference sequence). V gave up 4 bases and J gave up 2 bases; unmatched junction bases: 10. This CDR3 is built from 18 residues. DNA for the CDR3: TGTGCCAGTAGTAGACCCACACTAGCGGGAGCTGCCTACAATGAGCAGTTCTTC. Its protein product is CASSRPTLAGAAYNEQFF.

This clonotype was seen a handful of times. The chain recombines TRBV7-2 with TRBJ1-2; 7 bases line up with TRBD1. Germline V lookup: CDR1 SGHTA, CDR2 FQGNSA. Germline trimming cut 2 bases from V and 7 bases from J; bases unmatched to any gene: 13. The CDR3 runs 16 residues. The DNA for the CDR3 is TGTGCCAGCAGCTTAAGGGTAGTCACAGGGGATGTTGGCTACACCTTC. Protein sequence: CASSLRVVTGDVGYTF.

In its sample, this clonotype was seen a few times. The chain recombines TRBV6-1 with TRBJ2-1, with 7 bases that match TRBD2. After removal of 4 bases from V and 6 bases from J, the junction contained 12 bases not matched to a gene. The CDR3 extends over 16 amino acids. Germline assignment: CDR1 MNHNS and CDR2 SASEGT. This CDR3 reads CASSGPSGVSPNEQFF. CDR3 DNA: TGTGCCAGCAGTGGGCCTAGCGGAGTCTCCCCCAATGAGCAGTTCTTC.

The V gene is TRBV12-3 or TRBV12-4, the J gene TRBJ1-5; TRBD1 is a possible D gene (6 bases). Trimming removed 7 bases at V and 3 bases at J, with 16 bases between. The CDR3 is 15 amino acids. The CDR3 DNA sequence: TGTGCCAGCACCCTAACAGGGTCCCCCAATCAGCCCCAGCATTTT. This translates into CASTLTGSPNQPQHF.

There are many counts of this clonotype. V and J are TRBV7-8 and TRBJ1-2; TRBD1 is a possible D gene (5 bases). V was pared by 5 bases and J by 7 bases, with 20 bases between. CDR1 is SGHVS and CDR2 is FQNEAQ in the germline V gene. The length of the CDR3 is 15 residues. CDR3 DNA: TGTGCCAGCAGCCTGGGACTTCAAACCGGGGGTGGCTACACCTTC. This encodes CASSLGLQTGGGYTF.

This clonotype has a handful of counts. The chain couples TRBV7-2 to TRBJ1-3; TRBD1 matches 8 bases. With V trimmed by 7 bases and J by 4 bases, 9 bases remained unmatched. Germline values: CDR1 SGHTA, CDR2 FQGNSA. CDR3 size: 15 residues. CDR3 sequence: CASKSTGASGNTIYF. The CDR3 DNA is TGTGCCAGCAAGTCGACAGGGGCCTCAGGAAACACCATATATTTT.

The sample holds a few counts of this clonotype. The rearrangement links TRBV6-5 to TRBJ1-2; D possibly corresponds to TRBD1 (6 bases). The CDR3 covers 14 residues. The germline V gene has CDR1 MNHEY and CDR2 SVGAGI. Trimming removed 0 bases from V and 4 bases from J, with 9 bases in between. CDR3 sequence: CASSYSGGGYGYTF. Here the CDR3 DNA reads TGTGCCAGCAGTTACTCGGGGGGCGGCTATGGCTACACCTTC.

The rearrangement joins TRBV6-2 or TRBV6-3 to TRBJ1-4; the match to TRBD1 covers 7 bases. V was pared by 7 bases and J by 5 bases, with 7 bases of the junction left unmatched. Per germline, CDR1 MNHEY and CDR2 SVGEGT. The CDR3 is 14 residues long. The CDR3 protein is CASTADRWNEKLFF. Here the CDR3 DNA reads TGTGCCAGCACCGCGGACAGGTGGAATGAAAAACTGTTTTTT.

This clonotype was counted a few times. The chain carries TRBV5-3 and TRBJ1-5; D is ambiguous. TRBV5-3 is reported as an ORF; its role is uncertain. V lost 0 bases and J lost 1, with 11 bases in between. The CDR3 sequence is 16 residues long. The CDR3 DNA sequence: TGTGCCAGAAGCTTGGGGTTGGTGGGAAGCAATCAGCCCCAGCATTTT. The encoded protein is CARSLGLVGSNQPQHF.

This chain joins TRBV7-4 and TRBJ2-1, with D possibly being TRBD2 (7 bases). The CDR3 consists of 17 residues. The germline V gene encodes CDR1 SGHVT and CDR2 SQSDAQ. Between the trimmed V and J ends, which lost 3 bases and 9 bases, there was a span of 24 bases. CDR3 region: CASSLSFGGGGLGEQFF. CDR3 DNA sequence: TGTGCCAGCAGCTTGTCCTTTGGGGGGGGGGGCCTAGGTGAGCAGTTCTTC. The variable domain in full, completed from reference TRBV7-4 and TRBJ2-1, reads GAGVSQSPRYKVAKRGRDVALRCDSISGHVTLYWYRQTLGQGSEVLTYSQSDAQRDKSGRPSGRFSAERPERSVSTLKIQRTEQGDSAVYLCASSLSFGGGGLGEQFFGPGTRLTVL.

The rearrangement joins TRBV2 to TRBJ2-1; 9 positions match TRBD2. This CDR3 is 14 amino acids long. J gave up 3 bases and V 7 bases, and 4 bases lay outside the gene matches. Germline CDR1 is SNHLY and CDR2 is FYNNEI. The CDR3 here is CASTSGALYNEQFF. The DNA of the CDR3 is TGTGCCAGCACTAGCGGGGCACTCTACAATGAGCAGTTCTTC.

This sequence joins TRBV4-1 and TRBJ1-5; 9 bases fit TRBD1. V trimming: 3 bases; J trimming: 4 bases; junction bases outside the gene matches: 4. Germline V CDR1 and CDR2: MGHRA, YSYEKL. The CDR3 extends over 15 amino acids. This CDR3 reads CASSQLGQGNQPQHF. Written as DNA, the CDR3 is TGCGCCAGCAGCCAGCTAGGACAGGGGAATCAGCCCCAGCATTTT.

This chain links TRBV28 with TRBJ2-7; possible D gene TRBD1, 5 bases. The CDR3 extends over 12 amino acids. V lost 5 bases, J lost 3 bases, and 8 bases lay in between. Germline V CDR1 and CDR2: MDHEN, SYDVKM. CDR3 nucleotide sequence: TGTGCCAGCAGTCAGACAGTCTACGAGCAGTACTTC. Protein sequence: CASSQTVYEQYF.

This clonotype was detected a few times. The chain carries TRBV6-6 and TRBJ2-2; perhaps TRBD2 as D (6 bases). Trimming left V 2 bases short and J 1 base short, with 11 bases between. The CDR3 spans 16 residues. CDR1 is MNHNY, CDR2 SVGAGI, per germline (reference sequence). CDR3 amino acids: CASSYGLSGNTGELFF. CDR3 nucleotides: TGTGCCAGCAGTTACGGACTTAGCGGGAACACCGGGGAGCTGTTTTTT.

This chain uses TRBV30 with TRBJ1-1; 7 bases map to TRBD1. This CDR3 region has 13 residues. Germline CDR1 is GTSNPN and CDR2 is SVGIG (reference sequence). The ends lost 3 bases at V and 4 bases at J; junction bases unmatched: 5. CDR3 DNA sequence: TGTGCCTGGAGGGGACAGTGGGCCACTGAAGCTTTCTTT. It yields the protein CAWRGQWATEAFF.

V and J are TRBV20-1 and TRBJ2-5; 8 bases fit TRBD2. V was pared by 0 bases and J by 1 base, with 13 bases of the junction left unmatched. The CDR3 totals 18 residues. CDR1 and CDR2 (germline): DFQATT, SNEGSKA (reference sequence). The CDR3 region is CSARDTGASGPLQETQYF. CDR3 sequence (DNA): TGCAGTGCTAGAGATACCGGAGCTAGCGGGCCCCTCCAAGAGACCCAGTACTTC.

A few counts support this clonotype. V gene TRBV7-9 combines with J gene TRBJ2-4; 8 bases line up with TRBD2. Germline V CDR1 and CDR2: SEHNR, FQNEAQ (reference sequence). Unmatched junction bases numbered 12, after V lost 1 base and J lost 1 base. This CDR3 region has 19 residues. The CDR3 nucleotides read TGTGCCAGCAGCTTAGGTCTCCCGGGGGGGCCGTCGGCCAAAAACATTCAGTACTTC. Its protein product is CASSLGLPGGPSAKNIQYF. The variable domain in full, completed from reference TRBV7-9 and TRBJ2-4, reads DTGVSQNPRHKITKRGQNVTFRCDPISEHNRLYWYRQTLGQGPEFLTYFQNEAQLEKSRLLSDRFSAERPKGSFSTLEIQRTEQGDSAMYLCASSLGLPGGPSAKNIQYFGAGTRLSVL.

The rearrangement joins TRBV7-9 to TRBJ1-5; D is uncertain. This CDR3 has 16 residues. CDR1 and CDR2 from the germline V gene are SEHNR and FQNEAQ (reference sequence). V was pared by 0 bases and J by 1 base, with 10 bases between. The DNA for the CDR3 is TGTGCCAGCAGCTTAGCGCTGGGTATCAGCAATCAGCCCCAGCATTTT. The encoded protein is CASSLALGISNQPQHF.

The chain couples TRBV6-1 to TRBJ2-1; D is undetermined. CDR1 MNHNS and CDR2 SASEGT come from the germline V gene. CDR3 length equals 13 residues. Trimming removed 6 bases at V and 2 bases at J, with 8 bases between. In nucleotides, the CDR3 is TGTGCCAGCAGACTGACCACCTACAATGAGCAGTTCTTC. Encoded protein: CASRLTTYNEQFF.